Listed here are 7 T cell receptor beta chains from one sample, sequenced in a study of cytomegalovirus exposure and HLA in healthy donors. PCR used 60 Vbeta primers and 13 Jbeta primers. TCRdb keeps only in-frame clones here, not all; method: immunoSEQ multiplex PCR. The data contain over 100,000 clones, about two thirds of them singletons. The specimen was PBMCs. These receptors originate from a woman in her thirties or forties in good health and CMV-seronegative.

The rearrangement uses TRBV2 and TRBJ2-5; D is undetermined. Germline values: CDR1 SNHLY, CDR2 FYNNEI. The CDR3 has 11 residues. Trimming took off 7 bases at V and 11 bases at J, with 14 bases between the two ends. CDR3 bases: TGTGCCAGCAAGGTTTCAGAGGAACAGTACTTC. This gives the protein CASKVSEEQYF.

V and J are TRBV6-1 and TRBJ1-4; TRBD1 aligns across 8 bases. Germline V CDR1 and CDR2: MNHNS, SASEGT. The CDR3 sequence is 14 residues long. V lost 10 bases to trimming and J lost 0 bases; unmatched junction nucleotides: 4. This CDR3 is CATGQGSTNEKLFF. The CDR3 DNA follows: TGTGCCACTGGACAGGGCTCAACTAATGAAAAACTGTTTTTT.

The genes are TRBV18 and TRBJ1-1; perhaps TRBD1 as D (5 bases). V was shortened by 1 base and J by 6 bases, with 6 bases between the two germline ends. This CDR3 contains 12 residues. Germline values: CDR1 KGHSH, CDR2 LQKENI. The CDR3 nucleotides are TGTGCCAGCTCACCACAAGGGGCTGAAGCTTTCTTT. This sequence encodes CASSPQGAEAFF.

This sequence joins TRBV7-8 and TRBJ1-1; no definite D call. Trimming took off 6 bases at V and 0 bases at J, with 8 bases between the two ends. Germline V CDR1 and CDR2: SGHVS, FQNEAQ. The CDR3 covers 13 residues. CDR3 sequence reads: CASRYSLNTEAFF. As DNA, the CDR3 is TGTGCCAGCAGATACAGCCTGAACACTGAAGCTTTCTTT.

This chain connects TRBV7-8 to TRBJ1-5; D gene uncertain. Germline V lookup: CDR1 SGHVS, CDR2 FQNEAQ. Deletions cut 2 bases from V and 6 bases from J, with 11 bases between. The CDR3 length is 14 residues. The CDR3 sequence is CASSLLGGFQPQHF. In DNA, the CDR3 is TGTGCCAGCAGCTTATTAGGAGGGTTTCAGCCCCAGCATTTT.

This chain uses TRBV6-1 with TRBJ2-3; D uncertain. This CDR3 has 13 residues. V lost 3 bases and J 2 bases, leaving 6 bases between the germline ends. Germline lookup yields CDR1 MNHNS and CDR2 SASEGT. Written as DNA, the CDR3 is TGTGCCAGCAGTGATCACTCCACAGATACGCAGTATTTT. As protein: CASSDHSTDTQYF.

This clone was picked up a small number of times. This chain connects TRBV6-6 to TRBJ1-2, with D unclear. This CDR3 is 11 amino acids long. Per the germline V gene, CDR1 is MNHNY and CDR2 is SVGAGI (reference sequence). V was pared by 4 bases and J by 8 bases, with 8 bases between. CDR3 in amino acids: CASSFTVGYTF. CDR3 nucleotide sequence: TGTGCCAGCAGTTTTACGGTGGGCTACACCTTC.